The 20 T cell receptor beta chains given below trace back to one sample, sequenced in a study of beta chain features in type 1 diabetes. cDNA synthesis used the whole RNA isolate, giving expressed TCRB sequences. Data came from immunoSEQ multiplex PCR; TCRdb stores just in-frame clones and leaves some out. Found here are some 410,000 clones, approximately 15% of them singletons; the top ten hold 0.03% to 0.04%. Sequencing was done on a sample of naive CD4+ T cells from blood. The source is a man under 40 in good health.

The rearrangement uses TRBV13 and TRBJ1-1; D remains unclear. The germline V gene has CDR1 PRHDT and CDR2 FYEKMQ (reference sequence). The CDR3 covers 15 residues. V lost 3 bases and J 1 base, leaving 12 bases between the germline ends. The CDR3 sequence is CASSFTPVKNTEAFF. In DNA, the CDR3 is TGTGCCAGCAGCTTTACCCCAGTTAAGAACACTGAAGCTTTCTTT.

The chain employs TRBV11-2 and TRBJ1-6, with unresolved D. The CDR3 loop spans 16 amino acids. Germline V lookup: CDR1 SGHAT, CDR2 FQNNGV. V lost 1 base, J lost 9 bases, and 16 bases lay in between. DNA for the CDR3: TGTGCCAGCAGCTTAGCCGACGGAGCTTTGGGTTCACCCCTCCACTTT. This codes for CASSLADGALGSPLHF.

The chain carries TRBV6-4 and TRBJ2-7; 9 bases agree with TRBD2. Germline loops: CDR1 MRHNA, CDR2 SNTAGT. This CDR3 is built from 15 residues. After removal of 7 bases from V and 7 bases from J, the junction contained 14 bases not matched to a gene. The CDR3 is CASTGRREGPREQYV. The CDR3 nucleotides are TGTGCCAGCACCGGTCGGCGGGAGGGTCCTCGGGAGCAGTACGTC.

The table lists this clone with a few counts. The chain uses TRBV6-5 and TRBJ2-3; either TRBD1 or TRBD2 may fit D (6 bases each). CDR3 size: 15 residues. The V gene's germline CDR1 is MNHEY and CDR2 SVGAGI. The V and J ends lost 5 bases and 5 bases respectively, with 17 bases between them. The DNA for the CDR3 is TGTGCCAGCAGTGGACGGGGGCGCAGTAGAGATACGCAGTATTTT. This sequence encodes CASSGRGRSRDTQYF.

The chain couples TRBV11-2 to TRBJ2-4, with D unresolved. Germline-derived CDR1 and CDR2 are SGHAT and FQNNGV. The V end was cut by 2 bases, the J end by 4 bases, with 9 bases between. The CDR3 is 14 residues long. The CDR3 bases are TGTGCCAGCAGCTTATTAGGGCAGAAAAACATTCAGTACTTC. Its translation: CASSLLGQKNIQYF.

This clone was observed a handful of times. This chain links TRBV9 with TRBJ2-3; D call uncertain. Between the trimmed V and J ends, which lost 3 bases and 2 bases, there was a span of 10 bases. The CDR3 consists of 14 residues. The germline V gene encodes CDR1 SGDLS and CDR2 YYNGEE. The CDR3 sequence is CASSAHLATDTQYF. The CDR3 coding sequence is TGTGCCAGCAGCGCCCACTTGGCCACAGATACGCAGTATTTT. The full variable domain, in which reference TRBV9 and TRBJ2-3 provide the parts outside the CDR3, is DSGVTQTPKHLITATGQRVTLRCSPRSGDLSVYWYQQSLDQGLQFLIQYYNGEERAKGNILERFSAQQFPDLHSELNLSSLELGDSALYFCASSAHLATDTQYFGPGTRLTVL.

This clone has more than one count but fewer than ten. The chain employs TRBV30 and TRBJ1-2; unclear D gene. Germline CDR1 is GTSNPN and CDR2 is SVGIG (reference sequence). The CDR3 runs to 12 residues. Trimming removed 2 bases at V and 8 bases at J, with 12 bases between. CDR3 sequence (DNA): TGTGCCTGGAGTCGCCGAGCGCGCGGCTACACCTTC. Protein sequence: CAWSRRARGYTF.

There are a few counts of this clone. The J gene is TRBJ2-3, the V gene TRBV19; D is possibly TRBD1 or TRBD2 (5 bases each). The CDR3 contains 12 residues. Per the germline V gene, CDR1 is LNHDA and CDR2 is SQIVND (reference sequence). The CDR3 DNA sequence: TGTGCTTCGGGGCCGAGCACAGATACGCAGTATTTT. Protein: CASGPSTDTQYF.

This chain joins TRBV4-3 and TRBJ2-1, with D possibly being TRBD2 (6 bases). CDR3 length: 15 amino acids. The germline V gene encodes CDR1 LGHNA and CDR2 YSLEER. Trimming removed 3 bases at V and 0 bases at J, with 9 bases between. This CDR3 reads CASSHSGLSYNEQFF. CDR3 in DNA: TGCGCCAGCAGCCATAGCGGCCTCTCCTACAATGAGCAGTTCTTC.

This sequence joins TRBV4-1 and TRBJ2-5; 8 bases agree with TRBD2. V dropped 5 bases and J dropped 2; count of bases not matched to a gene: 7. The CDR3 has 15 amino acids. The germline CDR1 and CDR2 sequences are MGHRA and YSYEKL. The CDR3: CASSYPGRVQETQYF. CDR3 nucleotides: TGCGCCAGCAGCTACCCCGGGAGGGTGCAAGAGACCCAGTACTTC.

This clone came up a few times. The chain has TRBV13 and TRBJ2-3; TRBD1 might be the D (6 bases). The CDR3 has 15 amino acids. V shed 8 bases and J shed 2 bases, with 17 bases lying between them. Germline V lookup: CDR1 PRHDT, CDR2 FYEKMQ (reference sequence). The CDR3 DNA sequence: TGTGCCAGCTGCCGCAATAGGGGGATCACAGATACGCAGTATTTT. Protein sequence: CASCRNRGITDTQYF.

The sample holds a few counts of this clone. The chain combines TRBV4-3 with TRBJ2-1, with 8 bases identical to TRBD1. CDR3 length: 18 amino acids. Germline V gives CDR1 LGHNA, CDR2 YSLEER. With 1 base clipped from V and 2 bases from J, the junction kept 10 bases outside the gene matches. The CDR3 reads CASSQGLGRTGTYNEQFF. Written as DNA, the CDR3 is TGCGCCAGCAGCCAAGGACTCGGTCGGACAGGGACCTACAATGAGCAGTTCTTC.

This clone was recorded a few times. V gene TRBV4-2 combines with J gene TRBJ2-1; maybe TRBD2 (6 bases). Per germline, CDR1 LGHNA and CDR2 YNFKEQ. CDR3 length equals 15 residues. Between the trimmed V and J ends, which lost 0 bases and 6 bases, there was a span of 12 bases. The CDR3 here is CASSQDGGYSNEQFF. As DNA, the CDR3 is TGTGCCAGCAGCCAAGATGGGGGGTATTCCAATGAGCAGTTCTTC.

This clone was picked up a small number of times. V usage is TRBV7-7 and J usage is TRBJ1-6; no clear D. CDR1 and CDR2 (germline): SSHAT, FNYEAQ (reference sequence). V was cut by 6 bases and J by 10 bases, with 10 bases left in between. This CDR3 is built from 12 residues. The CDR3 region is CASRNFGSPLHF. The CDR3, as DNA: TGTGCCAGCAGAAATTTTGGATCACCCCTCCACTTT.

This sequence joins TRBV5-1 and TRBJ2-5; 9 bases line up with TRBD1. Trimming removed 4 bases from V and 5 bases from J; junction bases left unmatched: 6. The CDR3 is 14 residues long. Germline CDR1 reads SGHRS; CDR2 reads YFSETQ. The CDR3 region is CASSMGQGRETQYF. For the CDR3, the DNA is TGCGCCAGCAGCATGGGACAGGGCCGGGAGACCCAGTACTTC.

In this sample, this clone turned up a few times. The CDR3 DNA follows: TGTGCCAGCAGCTACCCGGGACAGCCCTACGAGCAGTACTTC. It encodes CASSYPGQPYEQYF. V and J are TRBV2 and TRBJ2-7, with 7 bases fitting TRBD1. Looked up from germline, CDR1 is SNHLY and CDR2 is FYNNEI. V lost 6 bases and J lost 2; bases outside the gene matches: 7. The CDR3 runs 14 residues.

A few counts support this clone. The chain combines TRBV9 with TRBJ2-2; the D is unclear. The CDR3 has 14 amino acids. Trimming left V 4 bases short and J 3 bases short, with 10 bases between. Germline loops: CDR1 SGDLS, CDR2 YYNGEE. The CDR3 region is CASSSLSDTGELFF. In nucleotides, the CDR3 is TGTGCCAGCAGCTCGCTTTCGGACACCGGGGAGCTGTTTTTT.

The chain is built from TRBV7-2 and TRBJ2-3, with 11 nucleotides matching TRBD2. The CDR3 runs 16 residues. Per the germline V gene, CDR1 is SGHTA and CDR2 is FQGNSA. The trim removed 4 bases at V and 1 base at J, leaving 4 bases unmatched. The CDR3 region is CASSSLAGAGTDTQYF. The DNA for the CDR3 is TGTGCCAGCAGCTCACTAGCGGGGGCGGGCACAGATACGCAGTATTTT.

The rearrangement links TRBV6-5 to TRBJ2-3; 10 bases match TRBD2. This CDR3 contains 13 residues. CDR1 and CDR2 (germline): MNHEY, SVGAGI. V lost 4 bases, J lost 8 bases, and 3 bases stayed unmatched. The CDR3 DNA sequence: TGTGCCAGCAGTTCCAGCGGGAGGGGTACGCAGTATTTT. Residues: CASSSSGRGTQYF.

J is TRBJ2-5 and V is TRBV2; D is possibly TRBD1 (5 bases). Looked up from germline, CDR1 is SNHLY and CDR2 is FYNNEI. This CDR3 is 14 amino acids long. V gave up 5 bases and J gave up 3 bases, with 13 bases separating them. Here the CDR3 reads CASSSDSLKETQYF. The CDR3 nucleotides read TGTGCCAGCAGTTCCGACAGCCTCAAAGAGACCCAGTACTTC.